This T cell receptor (beta chain) was retrieved from a study of cytomegalovirus exposure and HLA in healthy donors. For the study at large: The Caucasian-associated ancestry cluster held around four fifths of roughly 370 genotyped donors.

Trimming removed 1 base at V and 1 base at J, with 11 bases between. Germline assignment: CDR1 LNHDA and CDR2 SQIVND (reference sequence). The CDR3 consists of 16 residues. Study-level results: Immune exposure information comprised only CMV serostatus. Near-uniform donor sequencing depth was presumed by presence/absence analyses. In a later analysis, an Asian-associated ancestry cluster reportedly showed fewer N-insertions than the approximately 660-donor mean.

In this sample, this clone turned up once. As yet, its antigen is unknown. With 60 Vbeta and 13 Jbeta primers, the PCR was carried out. Data came from immunoSEQ multiplex PCR; TCRdb stores just in-frame clones and leaves some out. Here the sample spans 150,000 or so clones, 60% to 80% being singletons. The receptor comes from a man aged 45-65 years in good health and CMV-seropositive. The genes are TRBV19 and TRBJ1-5; D gene ambiguous. Sequenced input: PBMCs. The CDR3: CASSIGYVSSNQPQHF. CDR3 nucleotide sequence: TGTGCCAGTAGTATAGGATACGTGAGCAGCAATCAGCCCCAGCATTTT. Based on the CDR3 plus reference TRBV19 and TRBJ1-5, the full variable domain is DGGITQSPKYLFRKEGQNVTLSCEQNLNHDAMYWYRQDPGQGLRLIYYSQIVNDFQKGDIAEGYSVSREKKESFPLTVTSAQKNPTAFYLCASSIGYVSSNQPQHFGDGTRLSIL.